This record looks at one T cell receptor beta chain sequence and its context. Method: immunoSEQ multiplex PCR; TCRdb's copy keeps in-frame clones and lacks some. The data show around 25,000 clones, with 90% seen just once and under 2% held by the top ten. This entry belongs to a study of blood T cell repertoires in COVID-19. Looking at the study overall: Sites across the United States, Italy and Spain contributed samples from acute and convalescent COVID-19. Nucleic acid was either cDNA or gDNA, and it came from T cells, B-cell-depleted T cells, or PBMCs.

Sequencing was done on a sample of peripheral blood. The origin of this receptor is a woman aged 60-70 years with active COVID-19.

CDR3 nucleotides: TGTGCCACGGGACTAGCTCCCTCGTACAATGAGCAGTTCTTC. As protein: CATGLAPSYNEQFF. The chain recombines TRBV2 with TRBJ2-1; 9 bases align to TRBD2. Germline CDR1 reads SNHLY; CDR2 reads FYNNEI. The trim removed 10 bases at V and 4 bases at J, leaving 8 bases unmatched. This CDR3 contains 14 residues.